This is a list of T cell receptor beta chains from one sample in a study of cytomegalovirus exposure and HLA in healthy donors. Libraries were prepared by immunoSEQ multiplex PCR; TCRdb keeps only in-frame clonotypes and omits some of them. The sample yields 70,000 to 80,000 clones, approximately 94% seen once. Sequencing input: PBMCs. All receptors come from a woman aged 18 to 35 in good health and CMV-seropositive. CDR3s include the opening cysteine and the closing phenylalanine or tryptophan. D genes are given only for firm matches. Expanded clones get a size class; other rows say once, few or many, or leave the size out.

d_gene: NA; abundance: NA; len: 15; v_gene: TRBV4-1; j_gene: TRBJ2-2; CDR3nt: TGCGCCAGCAGCCTTTCAACACAGGGTACCGGGGAGCTGTTTTTT; CDR3aa: CASSLSTQGTGELFF
d_gene: TRBD1; abundance: NA; len: 14; v_gene: TRBV19; j_gene: TRBJ1-1; CDR3nt: TGTGCCAGTAGTATCATACAGGGGATCACTGAAGCTTTCTTT; CDR3aa: CASSIIQGITEAFF
d_gene: NA; abundance: NA; len: 11; v_gene: TRBV20-1; j_gene: TRBJ1-2; CDR3nt: TGCAGTGCTACACTAAGGACAAGCTACACCTTC; CDR3aa: CSATLRTSYTF
d_gene: NA; abundance: NA; len: 15; v_gene: TRBV7-9; j_gene: TRBJ2-1; CDR3nt: TGTGCCAGCAGCTTAGCGGAGGCGGGCTACAATGAGCAGTTCTTC; CDR3aa: CASSLAEAGYNEQFF
d_gene: TRBD1; abundance: NA; len: 14; v_gene: TRBV15; j_gene: TRBJ1-2; CDR3nt: TGTGCCACCAGCCAAGACAGGGGGCTAGGTGGCTACACCTTC; CDR3aa: CATSQDRGLGGYTF
d_gene: TRBD1; abundance: NA; len: 13; v_gene: TRBV27; j_gene: TRBJ2-5; CDR3nt: TGTGCCACAGCCGGGACAGGGGGGGGGACCCAGTACTTC; CDR3aa: CATAGTGGGTQYF
d_gene: NA; abundance: NA; len: 14; v_gene: TRBV2; j_gene: TRBJ1-2; CDR3nt: TGTGCCAGCAGTATCCGGACAGATGCTATGGGCTACACCTTC; CDR3aa: CASSIRTDAMGYTF
d_gene: TRBD2; abundance: NA; len: 15; v_gene: TRBV7-3; j_gene: TRBJ2-3; CDR3nt: TGTGCCAGCAGCTTAGTGGCGGGGGGCACAGATACGCAGTATTTT; CDR3aa: CASSLVAGGTDTQYF
d_gene: NA; abundance: once; len: 14; v_gene: TRBV18; j_gene: TRBJ2-7; CDR3nt: TGTGCCAGCTCACTAACAGTAAGATTCTACGAGCAGTACTTC; CDR3aa: CASSLTVRFYEQYF
d_gene: NA; abundance: NA; len: 12; v_gene: TRBV10-3; j_gene: TRBJ2-1; CDR3nt: TGTGCCACCACAGGAAAAGGCAATGAGCAGTTCTTC; CDR3aa: CATTGKGNEQFF
d_gene: TRBD2; abundance: NA; len: 15; v_gene: TRBV27; j_gene: TRBJ2-2; CDR3nt: TGTGCCAGCAGTTTAGCGGGAGGGGACACCGGGGAGCTGTTTTTT; CDR3aa: CASSLAGGDTGELFF
d_gene: NA; abundance: NA; len: 14; v_gene: TRBV5-1; j_gene: TRBJ2-7; CDR3nt: TGCGCCAGCAGCTTGAGACAGACCACGGACGAGCAGTACTTC; CDR3aa: CASSLRQTTDEQYF
d_gene: TRBD2; abundance: NA; len: 15; v_gene: TRBV9; j_gene: TRBJ2-1; CDR3nt: TGTGCCAGCAGCGAGAGCGGGAGACGGGGCTACGAGCAGTTCTTC; CDR3aa: CASSESGRRGYEQFF
d_gene: NA; abundance: NA; len: 14; v_gene: TRBV7-2; j_gene: TRBJ1-1; CDR3nt: TGTGCCAGCAGCTTGGTTCCGGGAAACACTGAAGCTTTCTTT; CDR3aa: CASSLVPGNTEAFF
d_gene: TRBD1; abundance: NA; len: 16; v_gene: TRBV19; j_gene: TRBJ2-1; CDR3nt: TGTGCCAGTAGTATCGACAGGTACAGGGGATTCAATGAGCAGTTCTTC; CDR3aa: CASSIDRYRGFNEQFF
d_gene: NA; abundance: NA; len: 13; v_gene: TRBV7-9; j_gene: TRBJ1-4; CDR3nt: TGTGCCAGCAGCTTAGGAGGGAATGAAAAACTGTTTTTT; CDR3aa: CASSLGGNEKLFF
d_gene: TRBD1; abundance: NA; len: 16; v_gene: TRBV11-1; j_gene: TRBJ1-6; CDR3nt: TGTGCCAGCAGCTTAATAGGGACAGGGAGAGATTCACCCCTCCACTTT; CDR3aa: CASSLIGTGRDSPLHF
d_gene: NA; abundance: NA; len: 12; v_gene: TRBV30; j_gene: TRBJ1-3; CDR3nt: TGTGCCTGGACGCGCGGCGGAAACACCATATATTTT; CDR3aa: CAWTRGGNTIYF
d_gene: TRBD1; abundance: NA; len: 14; v_gene: TRBV7-8; j_gene: TRBJ1-1; CDR3nt: TGTGCCAGCAGCCCGGACAGGGGCGTCACTGAAGCTTTCTTT; CDR3aa: CASSPDRGVTEAFF
d_gene: NA; abundance: once; len: 15; v_gene: TRBV6-1; j_gene: TRBJ1-5; CDR3nt: TGTGCCAGCAGTCTTCAGGGAACTAGCAATCAGCCCCAGCATTTT; CDR3aa: CASSLQGTSNQPQHF
d_gene: TRBD2; abundance: NA; len: 16; v_gene: TRBV4-3; j_gene: TRBJ2-5; CDR3nt: TGCGCCAGCAGCCCGCGGCCCTCGGGGGGAAGAGAGACCCAGTACTTC; CDR3aa: CASSPRPSGGRETQYF
d_gene: NA; abundance: NA; len: 13; v_gene: TRBV10-3; j_gene: TRBJ1-3; CDR3nt: TGTGCCATCAAGGGACATATCGGAAACACCATATATTTT; CDR3aa: CAIKGHIGNTIYF
d_gene: NA; abundance: NA; len: 15; v_gene: TRBV7-2; j_gene: TRBJ1-5; CDR3nt: TGTGCCAGCAGTGCCCCCCAGAAAGGAGTCGGGCCCCAGCATTTT; CDR3aa: CASSAPQKGVGPQHF
d_gene: TRBD2; abundance: NA; len: 15; v_gene: TRBV9; j_gene: TRBJ2-1; CDR3nt: TGTGCCAGCACCCCGAGCGGGGGGGGGTACAATGAGCAGTTCTTC; CDR3aa: CASTPSGGGYNEQFF
d_gene: NA; abundance: NA; len: 14; v_gene: TRBV28; j_gene: TRBJ2-7; CDR3nt: TGTGCCAGCATCCAAGGAGGGGCTACCTACGAGCAGTACTTC; CDR3aa: CASIQGGATYEQYF
d_gene: NA; abundance: NA; len: 16; v_gene: TRBV7-2; j_gene: TRBJ1-2; CDR3nt: TGTGCCAGCAGCTTAACCCCCTCGCGAGGGAGCCATGGCTACACCTTC; CDR3aa: CASSLTPSRGSHGYTF
d_gene: NA; abundance: NA; len: 14; v_gene: TRBV5-4; j_gene: TRBJ1-6; CDR3nt: TGTGCCAGCAGCAATTGGGACTCTAATTCACCCCTCCACTTT; CDR3aa: CASSNWDSNSPLHF
d_gene: TRBD2; abundance: NA; len: 18; v_gene: TRBV5-4; j_gene: TRBJ2-2; CDR3nt: TGTGCCAGCAGCTTAATCTTCACTAGCGGGGTCACTGGGGGGGAGCTGTTTTTT; CDR3aa: CASSLIFTSGVTGGELFF
d_gene: NA; abundance: NA; len: 15; v_gene: TRBV30; j_gene: TRBJ2-5; CDR3nt: TGTGCCTGGAGTGTATTGTCTCAGGGAAGTAAGACCCAGTACTTC; CDR3aa: CAWSVLSQGSKTQYF
d_gene: NA; abundance: few; len: 14; v_gene: TRBV6-5; j_gene: TRBJ1-5; CDR3nt: TGTGCCAGCAGTTACTCTCGGGGGAGTCAGCCCCAGCATTTT; CDR3aa: CASSYSRGSQPQHF
d_gene: NA; abundance: few; len: 17; v_gene: TRBV10-3; j_gene: TRBJ2-5; CDR3nt: TGTGCCATCAGTGAGGCAGGCAGGGGTAATCGACAAGAGACCCAGTACTTC; CDR3aa: CAISEAGRGNRQETQYF
d_gene: NA; abundance: NA; len: 16; v_gene: TRBV5-6; j_gene: TRBJ2-3; CDR3nt: TGTGCCAGCAGCAGCCTAGAGATTAGGAGCACAGATACGCAGTATTTT; CDR3aa: CASSSLEIRSTDTQYF
d_gene: TRBD2; abundance: NA; len: 17; v_gene: TRBV4-3; j_gene: TRBJ2-3; CDR3nt: TGCGCCAGCAGCCCGACAGGGACTAGCGGAAGCACAGATACGCAGTATTTT; CDR3aa: CASSPTGTSGSTDTQYF
d_gene: NA; abundance: few; len: 14; v_gene: TRBV21-1; j_gene: TRBJ1-5; CDR3nt: TGTGCCAGCACGGAGGGGGGGTGGCATCAGCCCCAGCATTTT; CDR3aa: CASTEGGWHQPQHF
d_gene: TRBD2; abundance: NA; len: 17; v_gene: TRBV5-1; j_gene: TRBJ2-3; CDR3nt: TGCGCCAGCAGCTTGGTAACTAGCGGGGGGCGGAAAGATACGCAGTATTTT; CDR3aa: CASSLVTSGGRKDTQYF
d_gene: TRBD1; abundance: NA; len: 13; v_gene: TRBV27; j_gene: TRBJ2-1; CDR3nt: TGTGCCAGCAGTCAACGACAGGGGACTGAACAGTTCTTC; CDR3aa: CASSQRQGTEQFF
d_gene: TRBD2; abundance: NA; len: 13; v_gene: TRBV7-2; j_gene: TRBJ2-3; CDR3nt: TGTGCCAGCAGCACCAGACTAGCCGATACGCAGTATTTT; CDR3aa: CASSTRLADTQYF
d_gene: NA; abundance: NA; len: 9; v_gene: TRBV21-1; j_gene: TRBJ1-1; CDR3nt: TGTGCCAGCAGCAGACAGGGTCGTTTT; CDR3aa: CASSRQGRF
d_gene: NA; abundance: NA; len: 13; v_gene: TRBV19; j_gene: TRBJ1-5; CDR3nt: TGTGCCAGTAGTATCCTCAAGAGCCAGCCCCAGCATTTT; CDR3aa: CASSILKSQPQHF
d_gene: NA; abundance: NA; len: 15; v_gene: TRBV27; j_gene: TRBJ2-7; CDR3nt: TGTGCCAGCAGTTTTGGGGCAGGTGGGACCTACGAGCAGTACTTC; CDR3aa: CASSFGAGGTYEQYF
d_gene: TRBD1; abundance: NA; len: 15; v_gene: TRBV6-4; j_gene: TRBJ2-3; CDR3nt: TGTGCCAGCAGTGAATCCGGGACAGGGGCAGATACGCAGTATTTT; CDR3aa: CASSESGTGADTQYF
d_gene: NA; abundance: NA; len: 14; v_gene: TRBV23-1; j_gene: TRBJ2-7; CDR3nt: TGCGCCAGCAGTCAATCGTTCAGGACCTACGAGCAGTACTTC; CDR3aa: CASSQSFRTYEQYF
d_gene: TRBD2; abundance: NA; len: 14; v_gene: TRBV6-1; j_gene: TRBJ2-1; CDR3nt: TGTGCCAGCAGTGAATGGGGGGAGGGCAATGAGCAGTTCTTC; CDR3aa: CASSEWGEGNEQFF
d_gene: NA; abundance: NA; len: 15; v_gene: TRBV6-1; j_gene: TRBJ1-6; CDR3nt: TGTGCCAGCAGTTGGGCTTACGCAAAAAATTCACCCCTCCACTTT; CDR3aa: CASSWAYAKNSPLHF
d_gene: NA; abundance: NA; len: 12; v_gene: TRBV10-3; j_gene: TRBJ1-2; CDR3nt: TGTGCCATAAACAGAGACGAAGATGGCTACACCTTC; CDR3aa: CAINRDEDGYTF
d_gene: TRBD2; abundance: NA; len: 17; v_gene: TRBV9; j_gene: TRBJ2-1; CDR3nt: TGTGCCAGCAGCACCTTACGAAGCGGGGGGGTTTCCAATGAGCAGTTCTTC; CDR3aa: CASSTLRSGGVSNEQFF
d_gene: NA; abundance: NA; len: 15; v_gene: TRBV6-4; j_gene: TRBJ2-6; CDR3nt: TGTGCCAGCAGCGTTCGAGCCTCTGGGGCCAACGTCCTGACTTTC; CDR3aa: CASSVRASGANVLTF
d_gene: TRBD1; abundance: NA; len: 17; v_gene: TRBV9; j_gene: TRBJ2-1; CDR3nt: TGTGCCAGCAGCGAAGCGGCGGGACAGGGGGCCTACAATGAGCAGTTCTTC; CDR3aa: CASSEAAGQGAYNEQFF
d_gene: TRBD2; abundance: NA; len: 16; v_gene: TRBV6-6; j_gene: TRBJ2-3; CDR3nt: TGTGCCAGCAGTCGGGGGCGGGGGGGGCCCACAGATACGCAGTATTTT; CDR3aa: CASSRGRGGPTDTQYF
d_gene: TRBD2; abundance: NA; len: 15; v_gene: TRBV10-3; j_gene: TRBJ2-1; CDR3nt: TGTGCCATCAGTGAGTCTGAGGGAGGGCCGGGTGAGCAGTTCTTC; CDR3aa: CAISESEGGPGEQFF